This TCR beta chain was retrieved from a study of T cells in Graves' hyperthyroidism and ophthalmopathy. Study information: Peripheral blood was acquired at first diagnosis, ahead of any therapy whatsoever. Study-wide findings and caveats: A model of 13 V-J features distinguished ophthalmopathy from stable hyperthyroidism.

The table lists this clonotype with many counts. The antigen remains unidentified. Exclusion of a patient resulted from uncontrolled infection, other autoimmune disease, pregnancy or lactation. Diagnostic decisions used clinical symptoms, serum thyroxine and TRAb, thyroid ultrasound and orbital computed tomography. RNA transcripts were the template for amplifying TCR beta CDR3 regions. An initial round of RT-PCR targeting the TCR CDR3 relied on the HTBI primer set. TCRdb processed the multiplex PCR reads anew with MiXCR; each CDR3 protein has one entry. This sample yields a few hundred thousand distinct CDR3 sequences, of which roughly 14% are seen a single time; less than 20% belongs to the top ten. CDR1 and CDR2 from the germline V gene are SGDLS and YYNGEE. The CDR3 loop spans 16 amino acids. Losses at the gene ends were 3 bases for V and 6 bases for J; bases not matched to a gene: 8.

The chain links TRBV9 to TRBJ2-1; 11 bases align to TRBD2. This clonotype was sampled from a woman younger than 45 with Graves' ophthalmopathy. Sequencing used blood. Here the CDR3 DNA reads TGTGCCAGCAGCGACGGGACTAGCGGAATAATCAATGAGCAGTTCTTC. Its translation is CASSDGTSGIINEQFF.